These T cell receptor beta chains were read from a single sample in a study of technical replicates of blood from several donors. Produced via immunoSEQ multiplex PCR; TCRdb's table is partial and in-frame only. The sample lists approximately 50,000 clones; around 94% were seen once. Sequencing used T cells isolated from PBMCs. Receptor source: a human donor in good health. The conserved cysteine and the conserved F or W are not part of the CDR3 here. The D gene is left open where the match is weak. The listing skips clone size in some rows; elsewhere it reads once, few, many or a size class.

13 TRBV5-1 - TRBD1 ASSLTGDLTDTQY
13 TRBV7-9 - TRBD1 ASSPPDRGTYGYT
12 TRBV9 few - ASSVGGSNTEAF
13 TRBV11-2 - - ASSLATDKVYEQY
12 TRBV11-2 - TRBD2 ASSYGGAGETQY
12 TRBV6-5 - - ASSYSTVESPLH
13 TRBV7-8 - TRBD1 ASSRLPGQGSEQY
14 TRBV7-3 - TRBD1 ASSPGSGTGLNEQF
16 TRBV12-5 - TRBD1 ASGFLLPKQGPLIRQY
14 TRBV7-9 - TRBD1 ASSLRGRAGNTEAF
13 TRBV28 - TRBD1 ASSLEDRGSAEAF
13 TRBV28 - TRBD2 ASSLYSGRASEQY
15 TRBV19 - TRBD2 ASSTSGSGGAGDTQY
13 TRBV7-3 - TRBD1 ASSLTGSTNEKLF
13 TRBV18 - - ASSLQDSLTDTQY
14 TRBV15 - - ATSRGELGLSETQY
12 TRBV12-5 - - ASGLGTQNQPQH
10 TRBV9 - - ASRGTNTEAF
17 TRBV10-2 - - ASSDTTGKTGPINYEQY
12 TRBV10-3 once TRBD1 AISPGTDSYEQY
14 TRBV5-7 - TRBD2 ASSDQGREETYEQY
13 TRBV28 - - ASSLRSDSNQPQH
12 TRBV28 once - ASSFQGLTREQY
13 TRBV28 - - ASRYGPGVDQPQH
13 TRBV5-1 - TRBD1 ASRGGQGAGYEQF
13 TRBV7-9 - TRBD1 ASSALGTGNYGYT
13 TRBV14 - - ASSQPGLNTGELF
14 TRBV7-3 - TRBD2 ASSSGLAGGQETQY
13 TRBV5-1 - - ASSLFIGREDGYT
9 TRBV6-5 - - ASNRGETQY
15 TRBV5-4 - TRBD2 ASSPDRTSGSTGELF
13 TRBV18 - TRBD1 ASSRRQGSPYEQY
12 TRBV7-8 - TRBD1 ASSSGQGTYEQY
15 TRBV5-1 - TRBD1 ASSWAPGTAPDQPQH
11 TRBV6-5 - TRBD1 ASRGQEFEKLF
14 TRBV11-1 once - ASSPQTSMVLATQY
10 TRBV10-1 once - ASSVLHNEQF
15 TRBV5-4 - - ASSHSSGLSSYNEQF
16 TRBV9 - TRBD2 ASSVATMRTGGAYEQY
15 TRBV18 - TRBD1 ASSPPGQGVNTGELF
14 TRBV5-1 - - ASSLVPDKGQSPLH
10 TRBV5-6 - - ASSLALAEQY
11 TRBV5-1 once - ASSLEQNYGYT
14 TRBV5-6 - TRBD1 ASSLVQGATQETQY
10 TRBV5-6 - - ASSTQGPEAF
11 TRBV29-1 - TRBD1 SVGQGPYNEQF
10 TRBV28 - - ASLTSWTEAF
13 TRBV7-9 - - ASSFHLITSHEQY
13 TRBV7-9 - - ASSLGAGQYSPLH
11 TRBV18 - - ASSPPVADEAF
13 TRBV28 - TRBD2 ASSSAGVRSDTQY
15 TRBV5-4 - TRBD2 ASSGNSGGAGTGELF
14 TRBV5-1 - - ASSLGSGDGTDTQY
12 TRBV5-4 - TRBD1 ASSGTGSGTEAF
12 TRBV7-9 - - ASSLYRELGEQY
13 TRBV5-1 - - ASRPPGLITDTQY
11 TRBV7-3 - - ASSPRGYNEQF
11 TRBV29-1 - - SVGAGERETQY
12 TRBV11-2 - - ASSLVAGNTEAF
12 TRBV5-4 few TRBD1 ASSRGQGSSPLH